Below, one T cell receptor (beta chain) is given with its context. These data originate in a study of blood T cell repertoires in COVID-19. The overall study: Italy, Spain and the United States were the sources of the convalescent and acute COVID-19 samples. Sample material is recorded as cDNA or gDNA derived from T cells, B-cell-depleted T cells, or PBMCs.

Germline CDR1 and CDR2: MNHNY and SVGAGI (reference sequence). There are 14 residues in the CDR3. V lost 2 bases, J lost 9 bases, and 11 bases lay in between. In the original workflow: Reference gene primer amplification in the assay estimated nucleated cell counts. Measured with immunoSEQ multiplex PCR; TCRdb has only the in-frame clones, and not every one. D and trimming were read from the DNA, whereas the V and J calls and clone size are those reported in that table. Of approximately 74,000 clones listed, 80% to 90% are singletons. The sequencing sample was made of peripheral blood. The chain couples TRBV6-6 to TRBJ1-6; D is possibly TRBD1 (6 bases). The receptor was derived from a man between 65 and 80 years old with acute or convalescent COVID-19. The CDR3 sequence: CASSYGGGGSPLHF. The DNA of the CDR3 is TGTGCCAGCAGTTACGGGGGCGGGGGTTCACCCCTCCACTTT.